The 17 T cell receptor beta chains below were found in one sample sequenced in a study of T cells in women clearing cervical HPV infection. Sequenced by immunoSEQ multiplex PCR; TCRdb stores in-frame clones only, minus some. The record lists 36,000 or so clones, of which the ten most abundant hold roughly 4%. Sequenced input: blood buffy coat. The receptors were sampled from a woman aged 18 to 75 with a cervical HPV16 infection that either progressed to CIN3+ or cleared (not recorded which).

The chain's CDR3 is CASNGGSTDTQYF. CDR3 DNA (partial): TGTGCCAGCAACGGGGGGAGCACAGATACG. The chain combines TRBV2 with TRBJ2-3; 7 bases match TRBD2. The observed sequence ends 3 residues before the CDR3 terminus, with the missing tail filled in from the germline J gene. CDR3 length equals 13 residues. The V gene end was trimmed by 7 bases and the J gene end by 0 bases; junction bases not matched to a gene: 1. Germline assignment: CDR1 SNHLY and CDR2 FYNNEI. Looking up the rest from reference TRBV2 and TRBJ2-3 gives the full variable domain: EPEVTQTPSHQVTQMGQEVILRCVPISNHLYFYWYRQILGQKVEFLVSFYNNEISEKSEIFDDQFSVERPDGSNFTLKIRSTKLEDSAMYFCASNGGSTDTQYFGPGTRLTVL.

For this clone: Coverage ceases 3 residues before the CDR3 finishes, and the germline J gene fills in the end. V gene TRBV20-1 combines with J gene TRBJ1-2, with D possibly matching TRBD1 (5 bases). Germline loops: CDR1 DFQATT, CDR2 SNEGSKA (reference sequence). The CDR3 sequence is 14 residues long. CDR3 DNA, as far as it was read: TGCAGTGCCCCTTGGTCAGGGAGGGAATACGAC. Amino acids: CSAPWSGREYD. The whole CDR3 protein reads CSAPWSGREYDYTF.

As for this clone: The read gets to within 3 residues of the CDR3 end, and the germline J gene fills in the rest. This rearrangement joins TRBV30 to TRBJ1-6; D may be TRBD1 (6 bases). The CDR3 covers 15 residues. Trimming removed 0 bases at V and 10 bases at J, with 16 bases between. Germline-derived CDR1 and CDR2 are GTSNPN and SVGIG (reference sequence). The CDR3 spells CAWSVPQGSGSPLHF. The DNA read from the CDR3 is TGTGCCTGGAGTGTACCACAGGGAAGTGGATCACCC. Using reference TRBV30 and TRBJ1-6 for the parts outside the CDR3, the full variable domain is SQTIHQWPATLVQPVGSPLSLECTVEGTSNPNLYWYRQAAGRGLQLLFYSVGIGQISSEVPQNLSASRPQDRQFILSSKKLLLSDSGFYLCAWSVPQGSGSPLHFGNGTRLTVT.

By frequency, this clone is medium-sized. The CDR3 end falls 3 residues outside the read, so it is completed with the germline J gene. The chain is built from TRBV20-1 and TRBJ1-6; TRBD1 might be the D (6 bases). This CDR3 is 14 amino acids long. Germline CDR1 is DFQATT and CDR2 is SNEGSKA (reference sequence). Between the trimmed V and J ends, which lost 0 bases and 7 bases, there was a span of 10 bases. CDR3 loop: CSARDFRGNSPLHF. Partial CDR3 DNA: TGCAGTGCTAGAGATTTCAGGGGCAATTCACCC.

A remark on this clone: The read ends 3 residues early relative to the CDR3; the germline J gene fills the gap. The chain carries TRBV24-1 and TRBJ2-3; the match to TRBD2 covers 8 bases. Germline V CDR1 and CDR2: KGHDR, SFDVKD. V was clipped by 9 bases and J by 5 bases; unmatched bases: 9. The CDR3 extends over 14 amino acids. This chain's CDR3 is CATALAAGGDTQYF. CDR3 bases read: TGTGCCACCGCACTAGCGGCCGGGGGAGATACG.

For this clone: The CDR3 end lies 3 residues beyond the end of the read and is filled in from the germline J gene. J is TRBJ2-3 and V is TRBV11-2; 8 bases map to TRBD2. This CDR3 spans 15 amino acids. The V segment lost 5 bases and the J segment 0 bases; nucleotides outside the gene matches: 4. Germline lookup yields CDR1 SGHAT and CDR2 FQNNGV. The covered CDR3 bases are TGTGCCAGCAGCCTACCGGGGGGGAGCACAGATACG. Protein product: CASSLPGGSTDT. The CDR3 reads in full as CASSLPGGSTDTQYF.

As for this clone: The read halts 3 residues ahead of the CDR3 end, with the missing end drawn from the germline J gene. This chain connects TRBV20-1 to TRBJ2-7; 7 bases align to TRBD1. CDR3 length: 15 amino acids. J was trimmed by 6 bases and V by 0 bases; bases with no gene match: 11. Germline V gene sequence: CDR1 DFQATT, CDR2 SNEGSKA (reference sequence). CDR3 sequence reads: CSARDFRGRSGEQYF. CDR3 DNA (partial): TGCAGTGCTAGAGACTTTAGGGGGCGCAGCGGCGAG.

On this clone itself: Read data end 3 residues before the CDR3 end; the end is taken from the germline J gene. The chain uses TRBV10-3 and TRBJ2-2; maybe TRBD2 (5 bases). Trimming stripped 6 bases from V and 3 bases from J, with 8 bases between. The germline CDR1 and CDR2 sequences are ENHRY and SYGVKD. This CDR3 spans 13 amino acids. Partial CDR3 DNA: TGTGCCATCAGGGACTTCTACACCGGGGAG. Its protein product is CAIRDFYTGE. The entire CDR3 reads CAIRDFYTGELFF.

Partial CDR3 DNA: TGCAGTGCTATTCCAATAGAAACCTGGTTGGCGGGGGGGGAACCCGTTCAGAGCACG. Its protein product is CSAIPIETWLAGGEPVQST. The CDR3 reads in full as CSAIPIETWLAGGEPVQSTQYF. The V call is TRBV20-1, the J call TRBJ2-3, with 9 bases that match TRBD2. From the germline J gene comes the end of the CDR3, since the read stops 3 residues before it. The CDR3 extends over 22 amino acids. CDR1 and CDR2 from the germline V gene are DFQATT and SNEGSKA (reference sequence).

Of note for this clone: Read sequence stops 3 residues before the CDR3 end, and the germline J gene provides the missing end. This chain connects TRBV20-1 to TRBJ1-1; 7 bases align to TRBD1. V was clipped by 2 bases and J by 4 bases; unmatched bases: 22. This CDR3 has 19 amino acids. Germline V gene lookup returns CDR1 DFQATT and CDR2 SNEGSKA (reference sequence). The part of the CDR3 DNA that was read is TGCAGTGCTAGACCTCCCATCCTTACAAAGACAGGGTATGGCACTGAA. Translation gives CSARPPILTKTGYGTE. The complete CDR3 sequence is CSARPPILTKTGYGTEAFF.

With respect to this clone: One end of the junction fails to match germline, which may point to a read error. The CDR3 is cut off 3 residues early in the read; its end comes from the germline J gene. This chain links TRBV18 with TRBJ1-2, with 7 bases that match TRBD1. The CDR3 sequence is 15 residues long. Per germline, CDR1 KGHSH and CDR2 LQKENI. CDR3 sequence reads: CTSSLRQGLGYGYTF. The covered CDR3 bases are TGTACCAGCTCATTACGACAGGGATTGGGCTATGGC.

Concerning this clone: The read is 3 residues too short to cover the CDR3 end, so that end is filled in from the germline J gene. The gene calls are TRBV7-3 and TRBJ2-5, with D possibly matching TRBD1 (6 bases). The CDR3 spans 14 residues. The V and J ends lost 5 bases and 4 bases respectively, with 14 bases between them. Germline V gene lookup returns CDR1 SGHTA and CDR2 FQGTGA. The sequenced part of the CDR3 DNA is TGTGCCAGCAGCCCACAGGGTGGAAGAGAGACC. Translating it yields CASSPQGGRET. The whole CDR3 sequence is CASSPQGGRETQYF.

Regarding this clone: Read coverage stops 3 residues before the CDR3 terminus; the germline J gene supplies the remainder. V is TRBV19 and J is TRBJ1-5; 10 bases are shared with TRBD1. The germline V gene has CDR1 LNHDA and CDR2 SQIVND (reference sequence). V trimming: 7 bases; J trimming: 4 bases; junction bases outside the gene matches: 13. The CDR3 runs to 17 residues. The CDR3 protein is CASTTRGDRGTNQPQHF. Incomplete CDR3 DNA: TGTGCCAGTACCACGCGGGGGGACAGGGGTACTAATCAGCCC.

Incomplete CDR3 DNA: TGCAGTGCTAGCCGCTTGACAGGGGATGGGTATAATTCACCC. Translation gives CSASRLTGDGYNSP. The whole CDR3 protein reads CSASRLTGDGYNSPLHF. The chain combines TRBV20-1 with TRBJ1-6; 8 positions agree with TRBD1. The read halts 3 residues ahead of the CDR3 end, with the missing end drawn from the germline J gene. Germline V lookup: CDR1 DFQATT, CDR2 SNEGSKA (reference sequence). The CDR3 length is 17 residues. Trimming removed 3 bases from V and 4 bases from J; junction bases left unmatched: 11.

On this clone: The CDR3 is cut off 3 residues early in the read; its end comes from the germline J gene. The chain links TRBV7-9 to TRBJ1-2; D may be TRBD1 (6 bases). There are 13 residues in the CDR3. Germline CDR1 is SEHNR and CDR2 is FQNEAQ (reference sequence). The germline V and J ends were trimmed by 5 bases and 1 base, with 8 bases remaining between them. The CDR3 bases that were read are TGTGCCAGCAGCCGGACAGTTAACTATGGC. As protein: CASSRTVNYG. In full, the CDR3 reads CASSRTVNYGYTF.

On this clone itself: The read stops 3 residues short of the end of the CDR3; the missing end is completed from the germline J gene. The chain has TRBV2 and TRBJ1-5, with 8 bases matching TRBD1. This CDR3 is 14 amino acids long. Germline V gives CDR1 SNHLY, CDR2 FYNNEI. J was trimmed by 5 bases and V by 2 bases; bases with no gene match: 2. CDR3 amino acids: CASSEQGADQPQHF. CDR3 DNA, as far as it was read: TGTGCCAGCAGTGAACAGGGGGCGGATCAGCCC.

For this clone: The read halts 3 residues ahead of the CDR3 end, with the missing end drawn from the germline J gene. The chain uses TRBV6-2 or TRBV6-3 and TRBJ2-5; 9 bases fit TRBD2. CDR1 and CDR2 from the germline V gene are MNHEY and SVGEGT. This CDR3 has 17 residues. Unmatched junction bases numbered 14, after V lost 4 bases and J lost 5 bases. The CDR3 sequence: CASSSSRLAVSRETQYF. Partial CDR3 DNA: TGTGCCAGCAGTTCCTCCCGACTAGCGGTCTCGAGGGAGACC.